Presented here are 20 T cell receptor beta chains from one specimen sequenced in a study of early T cells in non-severe SARS-CoV-2 infection. TCRdb reanalysed the 5' RACE reads using MiXCR and keeps one entry per CDR3 protein. The data hold fewer than 35,000 distinct CDR3 sequences, with around 6.6% observed a single time. The material sequenced was whole blood. These receptors were obtained from an adult who was a healthcare worker with PCR-confirmed SARS-CoV-2 infection or an uninfected control (not recorded which).

This clonotype was counted many times. The genes are TRBV6-5 and TRBJ2-5; 7 bases agree with TRBD1. Germline assignment: CDR1 MNHEY and CDR2 SVGAGI. This CDR3 has 15 amino acids. Germline trimming cut 0 bases from V and 4 bases from J; bases unmatched to any gene: 5. The CDR3 loop is CASSYSGGAGETQYF. DNA for the CDR3: TGTGCCAGCAGTTACTCAGGGGGCGCGGGAGAGACCCAGTACTTC.

This clonotype was picked up many times. The chain couples TRBV7-9 to TRBJ1-4; no definite D call. Per germline, CDR1 SEHNR and CDR2 FQNEAQ (reference sequence). V was trimmed by 3 bases and J by 0 bases, leaving 11 bases between them. CDR3 length: 16 amino acids. CDR3 in DNA: TGTGCCAGCAGCTTTACCCACCAGTCAACTAATGAAAAACTGTTTTTT. It specifies CASSFTHQSTNEKLFF.

This clonotype was seen a handful of times. V and J are TRBV28 and TRBJ2-2, with D unresolved. V lost 4 bases to trimming and J lost 0 bases, with 9 bases between them. Germline-derived CDR1 and CDR2 are MDHEN and SYDVKM. This CDR3 contains 15 residues. The CDR3: CASSSLAANTGELFF. The CDR3 DNA follows: TGTGCCAGCAGTTCTTTGGCTGCGAACACCGGGGAGCTGTTTTTT.

Only a few counts were recorded for this clonotype. V usage is TRBV27 and J usage is TRBJ1-5, with TRBD1 as a possible D gene (5 bases). CDR1 is MNHEY and CDR2 is SMNVEV in the germline V gene (reference sequence). The CDR3 is made up of 14 amino acids. Deletions cut 0 bases from V and 6 bases from J, with 9 bases between. The CDR3 DNA is TGTGCCAGCAGTTTATCGAGGGGAAGTCAGCCCCAGCATTTT. It codes for CASSLSRGSQPQHF.

This clonotype was found a few times. This sequence joins TRBV15 and TRBJ1-2; 9 bases line up with TRBD1. The CDR3 extends over 13 amino acids. The V gene end was trimmed by 9 bases and the J gene end by 7 bases; junction bases not matched to a gene: 9. Germline CDR1 LNHNV, CDR2 YYDKDF (reference sequence). The CDR3 protein is CATAAGTGSGYTF. DNA for the CDR3: TGTGCCACAGCGGCCGGGACAGGGTCTGGCTACACCTTC.

This clonotype was counted at least ten times. CDR3 amino acids: CAISEFDSGGYNEQFF. The CDR3 DNA reads as TGTGCCATCAGTGAGTTTGATAGCGGGGGTTACAATGAGCAGTTCTTC. The chain recombines TRBV10-3 with TRBJ2-1; 9 bases are shared with TRBD2. The CDR3 spans 16 residues. Looked up from germline, CDR1 is ENHRY and CDR2 is SYGVKD. V shed 1 base and J 4 bases; nucleotides not matched to a gene: 5.

There are many counts of this clonotype. CDR3 loop: CASSIDGPNLAGEYNEQFF. The CDR3 nucleotides are TGTGCCAGTAGTATAGATGGTCCTAACCTAGCGGGAGAATACAATGAGCAGTTCTTC. The chain combines TRBV19 with TRBJ2-1, with 10 positions matching TRBD2. The CDR3 sequence is 19 residues long. The V segment lost 0 bases and the J segment 4 bases; nucleotides outside the gene matches: 12. The germline V gene encodes CDR1 LNHDA and CDR2 SQIVND (reference sequence).

The rearrangement uses TRBV7-6 and TRBJ2-5; D perhaps matches TRBD2 (5 bases). The CDR3 sequence is 14 residues long. Germline CDR1 SGHVS, CDR2 FNYEAQ. Trimming cost V 3 bases and J 2 bases, with 10 bases left between them. The CDR3 nucleotides read TGTGCCAGCAGCTTTTTAGGGAGACAAGAGACCCAGTACTTC. Its protein is CASSFLGRQETQYF. The full variable domain, its missing parts supplied by reference TRBV7-6 and TRBJ2-5, is GAGVSQSPRYKVTKRGQDVALRCDPISGHVSLYWYRQALGQGPEFLTYFNYEAQQDKSGLPNDRFSAERPEGSISTLTIQRTEQRDSAMYRCASSFLGRQETQYFGPGTRLLVL.

This sequence joins TRBV5-6 and TRBJ2-6; 7 nucleotides agree with TRBD1. Germline-derived CDR1 and CDR2 are SGHDT and YYEEEE. The CDR3 has 18 residues. J lost 0 bases, V lost 2 bases, and 8 bases had no gene match. CDR3 DNA: TGTGCCAGCAGCTTTCGGACAGGAGTTTCCTCTGGGGCCAACGTCCTGACTTTC. This encodes CASSFRTGVSSGANVLTF.

This clonotype was found many times. This chain joins TRBV5-1 and TRBJ2-7; no clear D gene. CDR3 length: 15 amino acids. The V and J ends lost 4 bases and 3 bases respectively, with 17 bases between them. Looked up from germline, CDR1 is SGHRS and CDR2 is YFSETQ. CDR3 protein: CASSPLTQVVYEQYF. The DNA of the CDR3 is TGCGCCAGCAGCCCCCTGACGCAGGTTGTCTACGAGCAGTACTTC.

This clonotype was found many times. The chain joins TRBV4-1 to TRBJ2-3; TRBD2 matches at 8 bases. Germline assignment: CDR1 MGHRA and CDR2 YSYEKL. The V and J ends lost 1 base and 0 bases, in that order; junction bases with no gene match: 9. The CDR3 is 18 residues long. This chain's CDR3 is CASSQGIAGRLSTDTQYF. The CDR3, as DNA: TGCGCCAGCAGCCAAGGGATAGCGGGACGACTTAGCACAGATACGCAGTATTTT.

This chain uses TRBV3-1 with TRBJ1-2, with 7 bases fitting TRBD1. V lost 1 base, J lost 6 bases, and 5 bases stayed unmatched. This CDR3 has 14 amino acids. Germline V gene lookup returns CDR1 LGHDT and CDR2 YNNKEL (reference sequence). CDR3: CASSQGEGANGYTF. DNA of the CDR3: TGTGCCAGCAGCCAAGGAGAGGGGGCGAATGGCTACACCTTC.

There are many counts of this clonotype. The chain is built from TRBV6-1 and TRBJ2-3; possibly TRBD2 for D (5 bases). The CDR3 contains 14 residues. Germline CDR1 MNHNS, CDR2 SASEGT. Trimming cost V 1 base and J 1 base, with 6 bases left between them. The CDR3 sequence is CASSEGRRTDTQYF. CDR3 DNA sequence: TGTGCCAGCAGTGAAGGGAGGCGCACAGATACGCAGTATTTT.

This clonotype was detected ten times or more. This sequence joins TRBV7-6 and TRBJ2-1, with TRBD2 as a possible D gene (5 bases). Trimming cost V 8 bases and J 10 bases, with 24 bases left between them. The germline gives CDR1 SGHVS, CDR2 FNYEAQ. The CDR3 runs to 15 residues. DNA for the CDR3: TGTGCCAGCGGTTGGTCTACGGTACGGGAAGGGGAGCAGTTCTTC. Its protein product is CASGWSTVREGEQFF.

The chain uses TRBV11-2 and TRBJ2-1; unclear D gene. CDR1 and CDR2 from the germline V gene are SGHAT and FQNNGV. This CDR3 is 15 amino acids long. Trimming shortened V by 5 bases and J by 4 bases, and 15 bases separated the two germline ends. The CDR3: CASSERRPGYNEQFF. The CDR3 DNA reads TGTGCCAGCAGCGAGAGGAGACCCGGGTACAATGAGCAGTTCTTC. Filled out from reference TRBV11-2 and TRBJ2-1, the complete variable domain reads EAGVAQSPRYKIIEKRQSVAFWCNPISGHATLYWYQQILGQGPKLLIQFQNNGVVDDSQLPKDRFSAERLKGVDSTLKIQPAKLEDSAVYLCASSERRPGYNEQFFGPGTRLTVL.

Many counts were recorded for this clonotype. The J gene is TRBJ2-3, the V gene TRBV28; 11 bases fit TRBD1. CDR1 and CDR2 (germline): MDHEN, SYDVKM. The V and J ends lost 3 bases and 4 bases, in that order; junction bases with no gene match: 9. The CDR3 runs 17 residues. In nucleotides, the CDR3 is TGTGCCAGCAGTTTGCAAGGACAGGGGGCTTTGGCAGATACGCAGTATTTT. Protein: CASSLQGQGALADTQYF.

This clonotype was counted ten times or more. The chain joins TRBV7-9 to TRBJ1-5, with 7 bases aligning to TRBD1. The CDR3 is 14 residues long. With 5 bases clipped from V and 6 bases from J, the junction kept 7 bases outside the gene matches. Germline lookup yields CDR1 SEHNR and CDR2 FQNEAQ (reference sequence). The CDR3 spells CASSTDRVSQPQHF. CDR3 in DNA: TGTGCCAGCAGCACCGACAGGGTCAGTCAGCCCCAGCATTTT. Full variable domain (remainder filled in from reference TRBV7-9 and TRBJ1-5): DTGVSQNPRHKITKRGQNVTFRCDPISEHNRLYWYRQTLGQGPEFLTYFQNEAQLEKSRLLSDRFSAERPKGSFSTLEIQRTEQGDSAMYLCASSTDRVSQPQHFGDGTRLSIL.

A note on this clonotype: This could be a read error, since a much larger clone is one nucleotide away. V and J are TRBV7-6 and TRBJ2-2, with D perhaps matching TRBD1 or TRBD2 (6 bases each). This CDR3 is 16 amino acids long. The germline gives CDR1 SGHVS, CDR2 FNYEAQ. In DNA form, the CDR3 reads TGTGCCAGCAGCTTAATCTTGGCAGGGGTAACCGGGGGGCTGTTTTTT. Translation: CASSLILAGVTGGLFF.

The table lists this clonotype with a few counts. This may be a read error: a much more frequent sequence differs by one nucleotide. The V gene is TRBV6-2 or TRBV6-3, the J gene TRBJ2-2; 9 bases align to TRBD1. The V gene end was trimmed by 7 bases and the J gene end by 5 bases; junction bases not matched to a gene: 5. This CDR3 is 14 amino acids long. Germline loops: CDR1 MNHEY, CDR2 SVGEGT. The CDR3 DNA reads TGTGCCAGCACTTGGGACAGGGTGACCGGGGAGCTGTTTTTT. It specifies CASTWDRVTGELFF.

This clonotype was observed at least ten times. The gene calls are TRBV28 and TRBJ1-4; D is possibly TRBD1 (5 bases). Between the trimmed V and J ends, which lost 4 bases and 11 bases, there was a span of 23 bases. The CDR3 has 16 residues. The V gene's germline CDR1 is MDHEN and CDR2 SYDVKM. CDR3: CASSSPLKVGGEKLFF. The CDR3, as DNA: TGTGCCAGCAGTTCTCCCTTAAAGGTCGGGGGAGAGAAACTGTTTTTT.